This record concerns one TCR beta chain sequence. At the DNA level, this CDR3 is encoded by other sequences in the same sample as well. Assay used: immunoSEQ multiplex PCR; TCRdb lists only in-frame clones, some missing. The sample lists 1.4 million or so clones; about 98.5% were seen once. The study drew all its donors from Caucasian adults living in Nashville, Tennessee. The CDR3 has 11 amino acids. The germline CDR1 and CDR2 sequences are SNHLY and FYNNEI. Between the trimmed V and J ends, which lost 5 bases and 4 bases, there was a span of 3 bases. These data come from a study of shared clonotypes between healthy human individuals.

This TCR derives from a man younger than 40 in good health. The sample was naive CD4+ T cells sorted from blood. The subset was: CD45RA+ positively selected. The chain recombines TRBV2 with TRBJ2-1; D not resolved. CDR3 residues: CASSRYNEQFF. The CDR3 DNA reads as TGTGCCAGCAGTCGTTACAATGAGCAGTTCTTC.